A selection of T cell receptor beta chains follows, all from one sample in a study of T cell responses to AZD1222 COVID-19 vaccine. The method was immunoSEQ multiplex PCR; TCRdb's version includes in-frame clones alone and lacks a portion of them. This sample has 130,000 to 150,000 clones, with over 80% found just once. Sample: peripheral blood, taken on day 0 of MenACWY control vaccination. All receptors come from an adult in good health. Both conserved end residues are part of each CDR3. D genes are given only for firm matches.

j_call v_call d_call cdr3_aa cdr3_nt
TRBJ2-1 TRBV28 . CASSPRLGNEQFF TGTGCCAGCAGTCCCAGACTTGGCAATGAGCAGTTCTTC
TRBJ2-1 TRBV28 . CASSRQAGYNEQFF TGTGCCAGCAGCAGACAGGCTGGCTACAATGAGCAGTTCTTC
TRBJ1-2 TRBV2 TRBD1 CASSRGRDGYTF TGTGCCAGTTCCAGGGGGAGAGATGGCTACACCTTC
TRBJ1-1 TRBV28 . CASSPDSMNTEAFF TGTGCCAGCAGTCCCGACAGTATGAACACTGAAGCTTTCTTT
TRBJ2-7 TRBV5-1 TRBD2 CASSVGGLAGAEQYF TGCGCCAGCAGTGTTGGTGGACTAGCGGGAGCCGAGCAGTACTTC
TRBJ2-3 TRBV5-1 TRBD2 CASSHQTSSDTQYF TGCGCCAGCAGCCACCAGACTAGCTCAGATACGCAGTATTTT
TRBJ2-3 TRBV11-2 TRBD2 CASSIGGLGSTDTQYF TGTGCCAGCAGCATCGGCGGACTAGGGAGCACAGATACGCAGTATTTT
TRBJ1-2 TRBV5-4 . CASSPPRVGYGYTF TGTGCCAGCAGCCCTCCCCGAGTTGGCTATGGCTACACCTTC
TRBJ2-3 TRBV3-1/TRBV3-2 . CASGSSRTDTQYF TGTGCCAGCGGATCCTCTCGCACAGATACGCAGTATTTT
TRBJ2-7 TRBV4-1 . CASSRQKHYEQYF TGCGCCAGCAGCCGTCAGAAGCACTACGAGCAGTACTTC
TRBJ1-2 TRBV7-9 . CASSLGKRDGYTF TGTGCCAGCAGCTTAGGGAAGAGGGATGGCTACACCTTC
TRBJ1-2 TRBV4-1 . CASSQQKGLGDLYGYTF TGCGCCAGCAGCCAACAAAAGGGCCTCGGGGATCTCTATGGCTACACCTTC
TRBJ2-1 TRBV30 . CAWSDRAEQFF TGTGCCTGGAGTGACCGGGCAGAGCAGTTCTTC
TRBJ1-1 TRBV18 . CASSPVTGPGTEAFF TGTGCCAGCTCCCCCGTTACAGGGCCCGGGACTGAAGCTTTCTTT
TRBJ2-3 TRBV18 . CASSPSFGVTDTQYF TGTGCCAGCTCACCAAGCTTCGGGGTAACAGATACGCAGTATTTT
TRBJ2-7 TRBV2 . CASKASGSSYEQYF TGTGCCAGCAAGGCTTCGGGCTCCTCCTACGAGCAGTACTTC
TRBJ2-7 TRBV6-5 . CASSYRSPPAQYF TGTGCCAGCAGTTACAGGTCTCCCCCCGCGCAGTACTTC
TRBJ2-2 TRBV6-1 . CASSESKGQLNTGELFF TGTGCCAGCAGTGAAAGTAAAGGACAGCTGAACACCGGGGAGCTGTTTTTT
TRBJ2-6 TRBV4-1 . CASSLGSGANVLTF TGCGCCAGCAGCCTAGGGTCTGGGGCCAACGTCCTGACTTTC
TRBJ1-1 TRBV6-5 . CASSSRDPRDTEAFF TGTGCCAGCAGTTCCCGGGACCCCCGGGACACTGAAGCTTTCTTT
TRBJ1-6 TRBV30 TRBD1 CAWSPGQGPSPLHF TGTGCCTGGAGCCCGGGACAGGGACCTTCACCCCTCCACTTT
TRBJ1-4 TRBV9 . CASSVSEVHEKLFF TGTGCCAGCAGCGTTTCGGAGGTCCATGAAAAACTGTTTTTT
TRBJ1-2 TRBV7-8 . CASSLESGYNYGYTF TGTGCCAGCAGCTTAGAGTCAGGGTACAACTATGGCTACACCTTC
TRBJ1-1 TRBV3-1/TRBV3-2 TRBD1 CASSQVLNPGQGGGRNTEAFF TGTGCCAGCAGCCAAGTCCTCAACCCGGGACAGGGAGGAGGTAGAAACACTGAAGCTTTCTTT
TRBJ1-6 TRBV10-1 . CASSSEPTNSPLHF TGCGCCAGCTCCTCCGAACCGACTAATTCACCCCTCCACTTT
TRBJ1-1 TRBV6-1 . CASSEMGGQPLNTEAFF TGTGCCAGCAGTGAAATGGGCGGCCAACCCCTGAACACTGAAGCTTTCTTT
TRBJ1-1 TRBV28 . CASSQTENTEAFF TGTGCCAGCAGTCAAACAGAGAACACTGAAGCTTTCTTT
TRBJ2-7 TRBV5-1 . CASSLVERTYEQYF TGCGCCAGCAGCTTGGTAGAGCGGACCTACGAGCAGTACTTC
TRBJ1-2 TRBV7-2 . CASSLAPLPGYTF TGTGCCAGCAGCTTAGCTCCCCTCCCGGGCTACACCTTC
TRBJ1-1 TRBV6-2/TRBV6-3 . CASSYSTISPMNTEAFF TGTGCCAGCAGTTACTCGACCATCTCCCCGATGAACACTGAAGCTTTCTTT
TRBJ2-3 TRBV28 . CASLGWGRGRAGDTQYF TGTGCCAGCTTGGGGTGGGGGAGGGGGAGGGCCGGAGATACGCAGTATTTT
TRBJ2-7 TRBV21-1 . CASSKVGSYYEQYF TGTGCCAGCAGCAAAGTCGGCAGTTATTACGAGCAGTACTTC
TRBJ2-3 TRBV7-3 . CASSLGLQKNTQYF TGTGCCAGCAGCTTGGGCCTACAAAAAAATACGCAGTATTTT
TRBJ2-3 TRBV7-3 . CASSLARDGAQYF TGTGCCAGCAGCTTAGCTCGGGATGGTGCGCAGTATTTT
TRBJ2-1 TRBV6-4 TRBD2 CASSGTSGGPGEQFF TGTGCCAGCAGCGGGACTAGCGGGGGGCCGGGTGAGCAGTTCTTC
TRBJ1-6 TRBV7-2 . CASSLAGARTYNSPLHF TGTGCCAGCAGCTTAGCAGGGGCTCGCACCTATAATTCACCCCTCCACTTT
TRBJ2-5 TRBV6-5 TRBD1 CASSYSGQGRETQYF TGTGCCAGCAGTTACTCGGGACAGGGTCGGGAGACCCAGTACTTC
TRBJ2-1 TRBV28 . CASRGRDYNEQFF TGTGCCAGCAGGGGGCGGGACTACAATGAGCAGTTCTTC
TRBJ1-2 TRBV2 TRBD1 CARMTGVGYGYTF TGTGCCAGGATGACAGGGGTGGGGTATGGCTACACCTTC
TRBJ2-7 TRBV2 . CASRDSGWQYF TGTGCCAGCAGGGACTCAGGCTGGCAGTACTTC
TRBJ1-2 TRBV3-1/TRBV3-2 . CASSQGTQGHGYTF TGTGCCAGCAGCCAAGGAACACAGGGACATGGCTACACCTTC
TRBJ2-7 TRBV28 . CASSYAYEQYF TGTGCCAGCAGTTACGCCTACGAGCAGTACTTC
TRBJ1-2 TRBV30 . CALGGRPSPSYGYTF TGTGCCCTGGGAGGACGGCCCTCACCCTCCTATGGCTACACCTTC
TRBJ1-5 TRBV5-8 . CATDRGNSNQPQHF TGTGCCACGGATAGGGGAAATAGCAATCAGCCCCAGCATTTT
TRBJ1-5 TRBV7-2 . CASSLGRHSNQPQHF TGTGCCAGCAGCTTAGGGCGCCATAGCAATCAGCCCCAGCATTTT
TRBJ2-6 TRBV28 . CASSTEPGYLVAGGANVLTF TGTGCCAGCAGTACGGAGCCGGGATATTTGGTTGCAGGAGGGGCCAACGTCCTGACTTTC
TRBJ1-3 TRBV27 TRBD1 CASSITHRGRRPGNTIYF TGTGCCAGCAGTATTACTCACAGGGGGCGCCGTCCTGGAAACACCATATATTTT
TRBJ2-5 TRBV7-3 . CASSRDYQETQYF TGTGCCAGCAGCCGGGACTACCAAGAGACCCAGTACTTC
TRBJ1-5 TRBV5-5 . CASSPGPSSNQPQHF TGTGCCAGCAGCCCAGGGCCCTCTAGCAATCAGCCCCAGCATTTT